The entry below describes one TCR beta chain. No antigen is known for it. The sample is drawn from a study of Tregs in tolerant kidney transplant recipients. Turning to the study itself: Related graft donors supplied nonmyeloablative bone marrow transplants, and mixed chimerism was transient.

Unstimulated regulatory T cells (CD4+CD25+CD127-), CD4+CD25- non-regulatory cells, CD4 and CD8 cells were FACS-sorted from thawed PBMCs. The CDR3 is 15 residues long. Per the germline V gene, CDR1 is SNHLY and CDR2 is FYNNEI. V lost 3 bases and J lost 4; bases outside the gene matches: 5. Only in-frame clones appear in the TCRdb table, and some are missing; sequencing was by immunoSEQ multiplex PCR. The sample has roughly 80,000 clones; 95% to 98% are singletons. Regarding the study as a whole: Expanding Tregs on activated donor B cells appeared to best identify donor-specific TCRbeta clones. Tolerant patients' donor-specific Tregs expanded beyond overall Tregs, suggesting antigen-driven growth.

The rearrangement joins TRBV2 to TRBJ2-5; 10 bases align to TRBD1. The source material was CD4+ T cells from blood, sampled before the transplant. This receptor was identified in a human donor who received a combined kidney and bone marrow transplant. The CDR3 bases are TGTGCCAGCAGTGAGGGACAGGGGTTTCGAGAGACCCAGTACTTC. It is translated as CASSEGQGFRETQYF.